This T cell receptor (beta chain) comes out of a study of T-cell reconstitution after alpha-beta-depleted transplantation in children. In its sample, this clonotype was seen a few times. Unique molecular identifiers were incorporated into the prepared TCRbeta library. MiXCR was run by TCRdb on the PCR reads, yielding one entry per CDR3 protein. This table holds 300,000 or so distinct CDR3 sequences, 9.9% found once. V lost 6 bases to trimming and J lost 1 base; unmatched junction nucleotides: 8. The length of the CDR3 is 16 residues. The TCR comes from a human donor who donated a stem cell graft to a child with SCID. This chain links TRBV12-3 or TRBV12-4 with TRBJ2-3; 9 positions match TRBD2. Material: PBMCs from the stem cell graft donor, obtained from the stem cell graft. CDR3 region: CASSRRVAGGTDTQYF. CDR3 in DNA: TGTGCCAGCAGCCGCCGGGTAGCGGGGGGCACAGATACGCAGTATTTT.